Sequencing of this T cell receptor (beta chain) was carried out in a study of blood T cell repertoires in COVID-19. Study overall: T cells, B-cell-depleted T cells, or PBMCs provided the cDNA or gDNA that served as material.

Repertoires were generated with immunoSEQ multiplex PCR, while TCRdb's copy carries only in-frame clones and drops some. The sample shows 250,000 to 300,000 clones, more than 70% of them seen only once. This CDR3 has 15 residues. V trimming: 1 base; J trimming: 2 bases; junction bases outside the gene matches: 3. Per germline, CDR1 SGHAT and CDR2 FQNNGV. Sequenced input: peripheral blood. This TCR derives from a woman aged 25 to 39 with COVID-19, enrolled during active disease. The gene calls are TRBV11-2 and TRBJ2-5; TRBD1 matches 8 bases. The CDR3, as DNA: TGTGCCAGCAGCTTAGGCAGGGGGCAACAAGAGACCCAGTACTTC. Amino acids: CASSLGRGQQETQYF.